These 17 T cell receptor beta chains originate from one sample sequenced in a study of monozygotic twins with inflammatory bowel disease. Reprocessing the 5' RACE reads, TCRdb reports a single entry for every CDR3 protein and omits DNA. This table lists over 110,000 distinct CDR3 sequences. Input material: blood. The receptor set was obtained from a human donor with ulcerative colitis or Crohn's disease, or a healthy co-twin of an affected twin (not recorded which).

This chain joins TRBV15 and TRBJ2-1; no DNA is available, so the TRBD1 call from TCRdb remains unchecked. Germline V gene data show CDR1 as LNHNV and CDR2 as YYDKDF (reference sequence). This CDR3 contains 15 residues. The CDR3 loop reads CATSRDGTGNNEQFF.

J is TRBJ2-2 and V is TRBV7-2; TCRdb lists TRBD1, though no DNA is available to test this call. Germline loops: CDR1 SGHTA, CDR2 FQGNSA. This CDR3 has 12 residues. CDR3 residues: CWAQGGTGELFF.

The chain uses TRBV7-2 and TRBJ2-7. Per the germline V gene, CDR1 is SGHTA and CDR2 is FQGNSA. The CDR3 length is 14 residues. The CDR3 spells CASSLGSRTYEQYF.

This chain links TRBV20-1 with TRBJ2-7; TCRdb indicates TRBD1, and absent DNA this call remains unverified. This CDR3 comprises 13 residues. The germline gives CDR1 DFQATT, CDR2 SNEGSKA (reference sequence). CDR3: CSATGLGSYEQYF.

This rearrangement joins TRBV18 to TRBJ1-2. From germline, CDR1 is KGHSH and CDR2 LQKENI. CDR3 length: 14 amino acids. CDR3: CASSPTQADYGYTF.

The V call is TRBV2, the J call TRBJ2-3; there is no DNA to check the TCRdb D call of TRBD1. Per germline, CDR1 SNHLY and CDR2 FYNNEI. The CDR3 consists of 14 residues. The CDR3 loop reads CASSGQTGRDTQYF.

J is TRBJ2-5 and V is TRBV7-2. CDR1 SGHTA and CDR2 FQGNSA come from the germline V gene. The CDR3 runs 15 residues. The CDR3 is CASSAETVNQETQYF.

V is TRBV20-1 and J is TRBJ2-7. Germline CDR1 reads DFQATT; CDR2 reads SNEGSKA (reference sequence). This CDR3 has 11 amino acids. The CDR3: CSARDLYEQYF.

The V and J genes are TRBV7-2 and TRBJ2-7; TCRdb's D call of TRBD1 is untestable without DNA. The CDR3 is made up of 15 amino acids. The germline gives CDR1 SGHTA, CDR2 FQGNSA. The CDR3: CASSFQWGQGYEQYF.

The chain is built from TRBV3-1 and TRBJ2-4; lacking DNA, the TRBD2 call made by TCRdb goes unchecked. The CDR3 runs to 15 residues. The V gene's germline CDR1 is LGHDT and CDR2 YNNKEL (reference sequence). The CDR3 sequence is CASSHAAQGGHIQYF.

The CDR3 region is CASRYRGSYNKQFF. This chain joins TRBV5-6 and TRBJ2-1. This CDR3 is 14 amino acids long. Per germline, CDR1 SGHDT and CDR2 YYEEEE.

The gene calls are TRBV7-9 and TRBJ2-1; checking the TCRdb D call of TRBD2 is not possible without DNA. CDR3 length equals 15 residues. The V gene's germline CDR1 is SEHNR and CDR2 FQNEAQ (reference sequence). This chain's CDR3 is CASSKSGGSYNEQFF.

The V gene is TRBV5-1, the J gene TRBJ2-5; lacking DNA, the TRBD2 call made by TCRdb goes unchecked. Germline V lookup: CDR1 SGHRS, CDR2 YFSETQ. This CDR3 contains 15 residues. CDR3 amino acids: CASRRSGGPQETQYF.

This rearrangement joins TRBV14 to TRBJ2-1; without DNA, the TCRdb call of TRBD2 cannot be checked. This CDR3 region has 21 residues. Germline V gene lookup returns CDR1 SGHDN and CDR2 FVKESK. This CDR3 is CASSQVRFGSGGRSSYNEQFF.

This chain connects TRBV5-5 to TRBJ1-3. CDR3 length equals 15 residues. The germline V gene has CDR1 SGHKS and CDR2 YYEKEE (reference sequence). CDR3 in amino acids: CASSFGPSPGNTIYF.

The chain joins TRBV5-1 to TRBJ2-3; with no DNA, the TCRdb D assignment of TRBD2 cannot be verified. Germline V gene sequence: CDR1 SGHRS, CDR2 YFSETQ. CDR3 length: 16 residues. This chain's CDR3 is CASTSGLADSTDTQYF.

The chain recombines TRBV7-8 with TRBJ1-1. The CDR3 spans 14 residues. Germline V CDR1 and CDR2: SGHVS, FQNEAQ. The chain's CDR3 is CASRRPDSNTEAFF.